Listed here are 19 T cell receptor beta chains from one sample, sequenced in a study of blood T cell repertoires in COVID-19. Libraries were prepared by immunoSEQ multiplex PCR; TCRdb keeps only in-frame clonotypes and omits some of them. The table has roughly 120,000 clones, approximately 80% seen once. The sample consisted of peripheral blood. All receptors derive from a woman aged 60-75 years with acute or convalescent COVID-19.

The rearrangement uses TRBV24-1 and TRBJ2-1; D gene uncertain. V was shortened by 1 base and J by 4 bases, with 4 bases between the two germline ends. Germline lookup yields CDR1 KGHDR and CDR2 SFDVKD. CDR3 size: 13 residues. In nucleotides, the CDR3 is TGTGCCACCAGTGATTTCCCGTACAATGAGCAGTTCTTC. It is translated as CATSDFPYNEQFF.

The table lists this clone with a few counts. The chain combines TRBV7-8 with TRBJ1-5; 8 positions match TRBD1. The germline gives CDR1 SGHVS, CDR2 FQNEAQ. Trimming removed 4 bases from V and 4 bases from J; junction bases left unmatched: 15. The CDR3 spans 18 residues. The CDR3 region is CASSWEYGTGSKNQPQHF. The CDR3 region has the DNA TGTGCCAGCAGCTGGGAGTACGGGACAGGATCCAAAAATCAGCCCCAGCATTTT.

The chain couples TRBV5-4 to TRBJ1-1, with a weak D call TRBD1 (6 bases). Germline CDR1 is SGHNT and CDR2 is YYREEE (reference sequence). The CDR3 runs 15 residues. V was cut by 2 bases and J by 7 bases, with 18 bases left in between. The CDR3 DNA is TGTGCCAGCAGCTTAACAGCCCCAAGGGGGAATGAAGCTTTCTTT. This translates into CASSLTAPRGNEAFF.

This clone was counted only a few times. The rearrangement joins TRBV12-3 or TRBV12-4 to TRBJ1-2; tentatively, D is TRBD1 (5 bases). CDR3 length: 13 residues. The V gene lost 5 bases and the J gene lost 4 bases, with 11 bases spanning the gap. DNA of the CDR3: TGTGCCAGCAGTGAAGGGGTACTCTATGGCTACACCTTC. Protein product: CASSEGVLYGYTF.

CDR3 sequence (DNA): TGTGCCAGCAGCTTGACTATGGGACAACGAGGACAGCCCCAGCATTTT. Residues: CASSLTMGQRGQPQHF. The chain recombines TRBV5-6 with TRBJ1-5; D is possibly TRBD1 (6 bases). CDR3 length: 16 amino acids. V was pared by 1 base and J by 7 bases, with 18 bases between. Looked up from germline, CDR1 is SGHDT and CDR2 is YYEEEE.

The gene calls are TRBV6-5 and TRBJ1-2; no clear D. Germline-derived CDR1 and CDR2 are MNHEY and SVGAGI. The V gene lost 10 bases and the J gene lost 7 bases, with 22 bases spanning the gap. The CDR3 loop spans 14 amino acids. This CDR3 is CATSASEAQSGYTF. The CDR3 bases are TGTGCCACCTCTGCGTCTGAGGCCCAGAGTGGCTACACCTTC.

V and J are TRBV7-2 and TRBJ1-1; D might be TRBD1 (6 bases). V was clipped by 4 bases and J by 1 base, with 13 bases between them. Germline V lookup: CDR1 SGHTA, CDR2 FQGNSA. CDR3 length equals 15 residues. The CDR3 loop is CASSSYRVRNTEAFF. In DNA, the CDR3 is TGTGCCAGCAGCTCCTACAGGGTTAGGAACACTGAAGCTTTCTTT.

The genes are TRBV19 and TRBJ2-3; 7 positions match TRBD1. V dropped 5 bases and J dropped 0; count of bases not matched to a gene: 11. The germline V gene has CDR1 LNHDA and CDR2 SQIVND (reference sequence). There are 17 residues in the CDR3. The DNA of the CDR3 is TGTGCCAGTAGTCCTTCCCACACAGGGGTTAGCACAGATACGCAGTATTTT. The encoded protein is CASSPSHTGVSTDTQYF.

The V gene is TRBV7-2, the J gene TRBJ2-7, with D perhaps matching TRBD2 (5 bases). Germline V lookup: CDR1 SGHTA, CDR2 FQGNSA. The V end was cut by 5 bases, the J end by 3 bases, with 20 bases between. This CDR3 is built from 16 residues. CDR3 DNA: TGTGCCAGCAGCCAGAGGGCGACGAACTCCGTCTACGAGCAGTACGTC. Encoded protein: CASSQRATNSVYEQYV.

This sequence joins TRBV6-5 and TRBJ1-5; D might be TRBD1 (5 bases). Germline values: CDR1 MNHEY, CDR2 SVGAGI. V lost 6 bases, J lost 6 bases, and 12 bases lay in between. The CDR3 has 13 residues. The CDR3 DNA follows: TGTGCCAGCAGCCCGCAGGGAGGTCAGCCCCAGCATTTT. It codes for CASSPQGGQPQHF.

The CDR3 nucleotides are TGTGCCAGTAGTACTAGCCGGGACAGGCTCAATCAGCCCCAGCATTTT. Translated: CASSTSRDRLNQPQHF. V is TRBV19 and J is TRBJ1-5; TRBD1 matches at 8 bases. The germline gives CDR1 LNHDA, CDR2 SQIVND (reference sequence). CDR3 length: 16 amino acids. V gave up 4 bases and J gave up 3 bases; unmatched junction bases: 8.

This clone was found a few times. J is TRBJ1-6 and V is TRBV19; 10 nucleotides line up with TRBD1. With V trimmed by 4 bases and J by 8 bases, 5 bases remained unmatched. The CDR3 consists of 15 residues. Germline values: CDR1 LNHDA, CDR2 SQIVND (reference sequence). For the CDR3, the DNA is TGTGCCAGTAGTACTTCCGGGACAGGGGATTCACCCCTCCACTTT. Protein sequence: CASSTSGTGDSPLHF. The variable domain in full, with the rest retrieved from reference TRBV19 and TRBJ1-6, is DGGITQSPKYLFRKEGQNVTLSCEQNLNHDAMYWYRQDPGQGLRLIYYSQIVNDFQKGDIAEGYSVSREKKESFPLTVTSAQKNPTAFYLCASSTSGTGDSPLHFGNGTRLTVT.

The CDR3 here is CASSLGRNNYGYTF. The CDR3 coding sequence is TGTGCCAGCAGCTTGGGGCGGAATAACTATGGCTACACCTTC. The chain links TRBV2 to TRBJ1-2; D might be TRBD1 (5 bases). Trimming stripped 6 bases from V and 1 base from J, with 12 bases between. There are 14 residues in the CDR3. Germline loops: CDR1 SNHLY, CDR2 FYNNEI.

This clone was detected only once. This chain uses TRBV7-9 with TRBJ1-2; 7 bases line up with TRBD1. Looked up from germline, CDR1 is SEHNR and CDR2 is FQNEAQ (reference sequence). The V gene end was trimmed by 5 bases and the J gene end by 7 bases; junction bases not matched to a gene: 4. This CDR3 spans 12 amino acids. DNA for the CDR3: TGTGCCAGCAGCAAAGGACAGGCTGGCTACACCTTC. Its protein is CASSKGQAGYTF.

The rearrangement uses TRBV2 and TRBJ1-1; 9 bases match TRBD1. V shed 6 bases, J shed 6 bases, and the junction held 8 bases outside the gene matches. The length of the CDR3 is 14 residues. CDR1 and CDR2 from the germline V gene are SNHLY and FYNNEI. The CDR3 DNA reads TGTGCCAGCAGACCGGGACAGGGCTTCTCTGAAGCTTTCTTT. Protein: CASRPGQGFSEAFF.

There are a few counts of this clone. The V gene is TRBV3-1 (or the pseudogene TRBV3-2), the J gene TRBJ1-5; no reliable D call. This CDR3 comprises 15 residues. Germline CDR1 reads LGHDT; CDR2 reads YNNKEL (reference sequence). Trimming removed 1 base from V and 3 bases from J, with 10 bases in between. This CDR3 is CASSQGLQFNQPQHF. For the CDR3, the DNA is TGTGCCAGCAGCCAAGGACTACAGTTCAATCAGCCCCAGCATTTT.

This clone was counted only a few times. The chain carries TRBV30 and TRBJ2-3; D is unresolved. Trimming cost V 2 bases and J 6 bases, with 15 bases left between them. The germline V gene encodes CDR1 GTSNPN and CDR2 SVGIG (reference sequence). The CDR3 has 14 residues. This CDR3 reads CAWSPPLPGDTQYF. CDR3 sequence (DNA): TGTGCCTGGAGTCCACCTCTTCCCGGGGATACGCAGTATTTT.

V usage is TRBV19 and J usage is TRBJ2-7; 10 bases fit TRBD1. In germline, CDR1 is LNHDA, CDR2 SQIVND (reference sequence). Trimming cost V 4 bases and J 1 base; bases outside gene matches: 10. This CDR3 has 17 amino acids. This chain's CDR3 is CASSKIWTGGVSYEQYF. The CDR3 region has the DNA TGTGCCAGTAGTAAAATATGGACAGGGGGAGTTTCCTACGAGCAGTACTTC.

The V and J genes are TRBV7-7 and TRBJ1-2; D not resolved. The CDR3 extends over 15 amino acids. Germline loops: CDR1 SSHAT, CDR2 FNYEAQ (reference sequence). The V end lost 5 bases, the J end lost 4 bases, and 17 bases lay between the germline ends. CDR3 bases: TGTGCCAGCAGCCCCTCGGCCCCGGAGGTCTATGGCTACACCTTC. It is translated as CASSPSAPEVYGYTF.